This T cell receptor (beta chain) is drawn from a study of PD-1 blockade in classical Hodgkin lymphoma. Produced via immunoSEQ multiplex PCR; TCRdb's table is partial and in-frame only. The sample shows some 100,000 clones, 93% of them seen only once. This CDR3 is built from 14 residues. V dropped 3 bases and J dropped 8 bases, with 13 bases sitting between them. The germline V gene has CDR1 MNHEY and CDR2 SMNVEV (reference sequence). The time point: cycle 4 day 1 (C4D1), after 6 weeks of nivolumab. Every patient had relapsed following autologous stem cell transplantation, and cohorts differed in brentuximab vedotin exposure. Remarks on this clone: Antigen: not known.

Findings and limits, study-wide: Excluded were patients who started nivolumab under 1 year after ASCT, a group that had lower diversity. The study found complete responders had baseline diversity similar to newly diagnosed patients. Newly diagnosed patients had baseline TCR diversity that was reportedly lower than that of healthy donors. Only CD4+ TCR diversity, not CD8+, had risen significantly by C4D1.

The chain links TRBV27 to TRBJ1-4; D is ambiguous. The sequencing here drew on peripheral blood mononuclear cells (PBMCs), taken before the fourth cycle of nivolumab. This sequence originates from a human donor with classical Hodgkin lymphoma. CDR3 nucleotides: TGTGCCAGCAGTTTGGTCGTGGGTGGGGAAAAACTGTTTTTT. Its protein is CASSLVVGGEKLFF.